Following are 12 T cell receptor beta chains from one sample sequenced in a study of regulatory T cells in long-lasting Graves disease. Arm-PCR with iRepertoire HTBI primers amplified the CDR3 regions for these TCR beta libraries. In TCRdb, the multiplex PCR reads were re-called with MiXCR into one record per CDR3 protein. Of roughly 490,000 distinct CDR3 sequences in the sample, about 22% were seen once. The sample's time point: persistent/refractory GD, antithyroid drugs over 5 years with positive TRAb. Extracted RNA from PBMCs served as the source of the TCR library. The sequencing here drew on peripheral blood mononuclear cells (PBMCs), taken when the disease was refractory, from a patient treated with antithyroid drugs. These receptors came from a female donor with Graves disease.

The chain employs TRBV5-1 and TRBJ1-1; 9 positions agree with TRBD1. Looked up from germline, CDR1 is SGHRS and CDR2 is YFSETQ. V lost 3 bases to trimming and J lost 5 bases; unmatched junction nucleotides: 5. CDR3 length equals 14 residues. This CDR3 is CASSSGTGMTEAFF. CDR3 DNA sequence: TGCGCCAGCAGCTCCGGGACAGGGATGACTGAAGCTTTCTTT. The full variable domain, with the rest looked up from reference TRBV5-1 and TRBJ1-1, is KAGVTQTPRYLIKTRGQQVTLSCSPISGHRSVSWYQQTPGQGLQFLFEYFSETQRNKGNFPGRFSGRQFSNSRSEMNVSTLELGDSALYLCASSSGTGMTEAFFGQGTRLTVV.

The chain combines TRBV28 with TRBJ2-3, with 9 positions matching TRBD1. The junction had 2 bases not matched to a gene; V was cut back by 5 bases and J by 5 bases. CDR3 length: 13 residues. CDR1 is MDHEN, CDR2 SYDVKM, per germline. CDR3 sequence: CASSRDREDTQYF. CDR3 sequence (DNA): TGTGCCAGCAGTCGGGACAGGGAAGATACGCAGTATTTT.

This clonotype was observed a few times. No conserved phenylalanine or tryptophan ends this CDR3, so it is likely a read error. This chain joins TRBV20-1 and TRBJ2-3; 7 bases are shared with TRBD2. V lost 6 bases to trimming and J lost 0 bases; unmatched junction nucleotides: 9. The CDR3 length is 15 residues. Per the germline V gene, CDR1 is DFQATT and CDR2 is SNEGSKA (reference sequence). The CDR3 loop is CSARRDYLSTDTQYS. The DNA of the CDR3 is TGCAGTGCGCGGCGGGACTACCTTAGCACAGATACGCAGTATTCT.

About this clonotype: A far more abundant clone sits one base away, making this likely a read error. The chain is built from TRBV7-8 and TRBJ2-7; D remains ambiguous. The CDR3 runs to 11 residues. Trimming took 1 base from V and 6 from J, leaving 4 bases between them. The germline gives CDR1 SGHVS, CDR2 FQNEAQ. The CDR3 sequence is CASSLEFEQYF. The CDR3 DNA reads TGTGCCAGCAGCTTAGAATTCGAGCAGTACTTC.

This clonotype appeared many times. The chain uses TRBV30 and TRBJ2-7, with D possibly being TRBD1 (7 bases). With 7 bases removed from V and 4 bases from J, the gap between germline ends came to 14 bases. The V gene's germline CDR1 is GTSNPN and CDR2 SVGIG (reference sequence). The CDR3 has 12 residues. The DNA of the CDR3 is TGTGCCTCCCACAGGGGAGGTTACGAGCAGTACTTC. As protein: CASHRGGYEQYF.

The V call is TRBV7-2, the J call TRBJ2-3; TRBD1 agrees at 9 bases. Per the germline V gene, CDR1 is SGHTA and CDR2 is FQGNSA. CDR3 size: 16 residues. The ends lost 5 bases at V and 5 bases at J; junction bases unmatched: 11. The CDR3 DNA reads TGTGCCAGCAGCCCGCGGACAGGGGTTTGGGTAGATACGCAGTATTTT. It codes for CASSPRTGVWVDTQYF.

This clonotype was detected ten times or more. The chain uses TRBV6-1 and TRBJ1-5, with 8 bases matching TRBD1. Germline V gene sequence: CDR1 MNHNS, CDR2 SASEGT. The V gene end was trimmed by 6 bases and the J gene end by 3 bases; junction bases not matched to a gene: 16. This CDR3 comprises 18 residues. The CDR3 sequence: CASSTTYPRDRHNQPQHF. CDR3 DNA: TGTGCCAGCAGCACTACGTACCCCCGGGACAGGCACAATCAGCCCCAGCATTTT.

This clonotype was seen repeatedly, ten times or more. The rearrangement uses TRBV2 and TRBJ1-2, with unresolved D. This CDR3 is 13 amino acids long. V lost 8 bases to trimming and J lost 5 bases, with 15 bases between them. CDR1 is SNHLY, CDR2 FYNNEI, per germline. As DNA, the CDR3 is TGTGCCAGCGGTCTCGTGTCTGGGTATGGCTACACCTTC. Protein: CASGLVSGYGYTF.

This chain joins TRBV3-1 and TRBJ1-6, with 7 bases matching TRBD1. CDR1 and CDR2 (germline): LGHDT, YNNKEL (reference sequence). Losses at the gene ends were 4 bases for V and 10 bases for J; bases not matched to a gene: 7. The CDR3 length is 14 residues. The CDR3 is CASSPGTVGSPLHF. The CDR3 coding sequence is TGTGCCAGCAGCCCCGGGACAGTAGGCTCACCCCTCCACTTT.

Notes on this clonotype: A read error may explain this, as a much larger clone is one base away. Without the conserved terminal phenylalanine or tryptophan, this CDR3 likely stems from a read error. This chain's CDR3 is CASSSPGGQFYTS. CDR3 sequence (DNA): TGTGCCAGCAGTTCCCCTGGGGGACAGTTCTACACCTCC. The rearrangement uses TRBV2 and TRBJ1-2; 7 bases agree with TRBD1. The CDR3 is 13 residues long. V lost 5 bases to trimming and J lost 10 bases; unmatched junction nucleotides: 10. Per the germline V gene, CDR1 is SNHLY and CDR2 is FYNNEI.

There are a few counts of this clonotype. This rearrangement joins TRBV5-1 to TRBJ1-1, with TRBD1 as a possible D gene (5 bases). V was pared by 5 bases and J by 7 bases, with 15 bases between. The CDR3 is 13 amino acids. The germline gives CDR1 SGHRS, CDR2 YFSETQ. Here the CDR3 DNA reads TGCGCCAGCAGATATACAGGCGGGAATGAAGCTTTCTTT. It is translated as CASRYTGGNEAFF.

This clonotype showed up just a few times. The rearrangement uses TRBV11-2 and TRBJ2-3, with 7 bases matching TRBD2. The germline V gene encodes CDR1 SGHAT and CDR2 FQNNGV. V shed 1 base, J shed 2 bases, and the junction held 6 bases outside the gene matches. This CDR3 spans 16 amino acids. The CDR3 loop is CASSLAAGGDTDTQYF. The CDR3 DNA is TGTGCCAGCAGCTTAGCCGCTGGGGGGGACACAGATACGCAGTATTTT.